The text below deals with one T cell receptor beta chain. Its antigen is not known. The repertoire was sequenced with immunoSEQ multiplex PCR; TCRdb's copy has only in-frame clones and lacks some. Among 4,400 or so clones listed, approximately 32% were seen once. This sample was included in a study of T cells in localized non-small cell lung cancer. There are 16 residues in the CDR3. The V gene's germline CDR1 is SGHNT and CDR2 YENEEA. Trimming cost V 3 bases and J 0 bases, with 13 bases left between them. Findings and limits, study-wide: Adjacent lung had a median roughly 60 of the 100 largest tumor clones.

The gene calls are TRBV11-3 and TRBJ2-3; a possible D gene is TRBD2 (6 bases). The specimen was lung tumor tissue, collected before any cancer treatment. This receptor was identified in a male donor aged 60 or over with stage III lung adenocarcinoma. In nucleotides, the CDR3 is TGTGCCAGCAGCTTTAATGGCGGGGCCAGCACAGATACGCAGTATTTT. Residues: CASSFNGGASTDTQYF.